Below, 28 T cell receptor beta chains from the same sample are listed, as sequenced in a study of blood T cell repertoires in COVID-19. Measured with immunoSEQ multiplex PCR; TCRdb has only the in-frame clones, and not every one. The sample shows roughly 150,000 clones, around 80% of them seen only once. What was sequenced was peripheral blood. The receptors come from a man aged 55 to 70 with acute or convalescent COVID-19.

The chain couples TRBV5-1 to TRBJ2-1; 9 bases align to TRBD1. Germline loops: CDR1 SGHRS, CDR2 YFSETQ. V lost 2 bases and J lost 1; bases outside the gene matches: 4. The CDR3 is 16 amino acids. The CDR3 DNA follows: TGCGCCAGCAGCTTCCAGACAGGGGGGTCCTACAATGAGCAGTTCTTC. Residues: CASSFQTGGSYNEQFF.

The chain uses TRBV5-1 and TRBJ1-1; D unresolved. There are 16 residues in the CDR3. Trimming removed 5 bases at V and 2 bases at J, with 19 bases between. Germline V gene data show CDR1 as SGHRS and CDR2 as YFSETQ. The CDR3 loop reads CASRFTGATANTEAFF. CDR3 nucleotides: TGCGCCAGCAGATTTACGGGAGCAACGGCCAACACTGAAGCTTTCTTT. Full variable domain (rest looked up from reference TRBV5-1 and TRBJ1-1): KAGVTQTPRYLIKTRGQQVTLSCSPISGHRSVSWYQQTPGQGLQFLFEYFSETQRNKGNFPGRFSGRQFSNSRSEMNVSTLELGDSALYLCASRFTGATANTEAFFGQGTRLTVV.

This chain connects TRBV6-5 to TRBJ2-3; D remains ambiguous. The length of the CDR3 is 14 residues. CDR1 is MNHEY, CDR2 SVGAGI, per germline. Trimming pared 5 bases from V and 2 bases from J, leaving 11 bases between. The CDR3 DNA is TGTGCCAGCAGTCGTAGATATTACACAGATACGCAGTATTTT. It codes for CASSRRYYTDTQYF.

The table lists this clone with a few counts. This rearrangement joins TRBV19 to TRBJ1-2; the D gene is possibly TRBD1 (6 bases). Trimming cost V 5 bases and J 7 bases, with 11 bases left between them. Germline-derived CDR1 and CDR2 are LNHDA and SQIVND (reference sequence). The CDR3 sequence is 12 residues long. The CDR3 spells CASSSQGRGYTF. In DNA, the CDR3 is TGTGCCAGTAGTTCACAGGGCCGTGGCTACACCTTC.

The V and J genes are TRBV24-1 and TRBJ2-1; maybe TRBD2 (5 bases). This CDR3 region has 13 residues. V lost 0 bases and J lost 8, with 7 bases in between. CDR1 KGHDR and CDR2 SFDVKD come from the germline V gene. CDR3 in DNA: TGTGCCACCAGTGATTTGGAGGGATATGAGCAGTTCTTC. Amino acid sequence: CATSDLEGYEQFF.

This chain joins TRBV21-1 and TRBJ1-5; TRBD1, the table's D call, was not compared with the DNA. TRBV21-1 is reported as a pseudogene. The length of the CDR3 is 16 residues. The CDR3, as DNA: TGTGCCAGCAGCACAGGGGCGGGACAGGTCAATCAGCCCCAGCATTTT. Translation: CASSTGAGQVNQPQHF.

This chain uses TRBV7-9 with TRBJ1-1; 11 nucleotides line up with TRBD1. This CDR3 region has 16 residues. CDR1 is SEHNR and CDR2 is FQNEAQ in the germline V gene (reference sequence). After removal of 0 bases from V and 4 bases from J, the junction contained 4 bases not matched to a gene. This CDR3 is CASSLASGQGATEAFF. The DNA of the CDR3 is TGTGCCAGCAGCTTAGCTTCTGGACAGGGGGCCACTGAAGCTTTCTTT. The whole variable domain, remainder taken from reference TRBV7-9 and TRBJ1-1, is DTGVSQNPRHKITKRGQNVTFRCDPISEHNRLYWYRQTLGQGPEFLTYFQNEAQLEKSRLLSDRFSAERPKGSFSTLEIQRTEQGDSAMYLCASSLASGQGATEAFFGQGTRLTVV.

The chain recombines TRBV27 with TRBJ2-1; 7 nucleotides agree with TRBD1. CDR1 MNHEY and CDR2 SMNVEV come from the germline V gene (reference sequence). The trim removed 2 bases at V and 4 bases at J, leaving 17 bases unmatched. This CDR3 spans 19 amino acids. The CDR3 reads CASSLRVQGERRTYNEQFF. The CDR3 region has the DNA TGTGCCAGCAGTTTAAGGGTCCAGGGGGAGCGAAGGACTTACAATGAGCAGTTCTTC.

This chain uses TRBV7-2 with TRBJ1-2, with 11 bases matching TRBD1. The V gene's germline CDR1 is SGHTA and CDR2 FQGNSA. The CDR3 has 18 residues. V gave up 3 bases and J gave up 4 bases; unmatched junction bases: 13. CDR3 sequence reads: CASSFRRTGGAMSYGYTF. In DNA, the CDR3 is TGTGCCAGCAGCTTCAGGAGGACAGGGGGCGCTATGTCCTATGGCTACACCTTC.

The chain couples TRBV9 to TRBJ1-6; D not resolved. Trimming removed 3 bases at V and 8 bases at J, with 9 bases between. Germline loops: CDR1 SGDLS, CDR2 YYNGEE. The CDR3 contains 13 residues. The CDR3 DNA reads TGTGCCAGCAGCGACGGTTTCTATTCACCCCTCCACTTT. It is translated as CASSDGFYSPLHF. Full variable domain (missing parts from reference TRBV9 and TRBJ1-6): DSGVTQTPKHLITATGQRVTLRCSPRSGDLSVYWYQQSLDQGLQFLIQYYNGEERAKGNILERFSAQQFPDLHSELNLSSLELGDSALYFCASSDGFYSPLHFGNGTRLTVT.

V is TRBV4-3 and J is TRBJ2-1, with D uncertain. Deletions cut 3 bases from V and 5 bases from J, with 8 bases between. There are 13 residues in the CDR3. Germline V gene lookup returns CDR1 LGHNA and CDR2 YSLEER. CDR3 DNA: TGCGCCAGCAGCCATGACCGGGACAATGAGCAGTTCTTC. This translates into CASSHDRDNEQFF.

The chain joins TRBV28 to TRBJ2-7; weak D call: TRBD2 (6 bases). Germline loops: CDR1 MDHEN, CDR2 SYDVKM. V shed 5 bases and J shed 6 bases, with 11 bases lying between them. The CDR3 has 12 amino acids. DNA of the CDR3: TGTGCCAGCAGTCGACTAGGTCGCGAGCAGTACTTC. As protein: CASSRLGREQYF. The entire variable domain, with the rest obtained from reference TRBV28 and TRBJ2-7, is as follows: DVKVTQSSRYLVKRTGEKVFLECVQDMDHENMFWYRQDPGLGLRLIYFSYDVKMKEKGDIPEGYSVSREKKERFSLILESASTNQTSMYLCASSRLGREQYFGPGTRLTVT.

The chain links TRBV9 to TRBJ2-5; 9 bases are a match to TRBD1. Trimming at V came to 4 bases and at J to 5 bases, leaving 15 bases not matched to a gene. The CDR3 consists of 17 residues. From germline, CDR1 is SGDLS and CDR2 YYNGEE. CDR3: CASSPSTGGGYTETQYF. In DNA, the CDR3 is TGTGCCAGCAGCCCCTCCACAGGGGGCGGTTACACGGAGACCCAGTACTTC.

This clone is a singleton in its sample. This rearrangement joins TRBV9 to TRBJ2-3, with 8 bases lining up with TRBD2. J was trimmed by 2 bases and V by 6 bases; bases with no gene match: 8. Looked up from germline, CDR1 is SGDLS and CDR2 is YYNGEE. The CDR3 has 15 residues. The CDR3 DNA reads TGTGCCAGCATCCTTCGGGGGGGCTACACAGATACGCAGTATTTT. This codes for CASILRGGYTDTQYF.

This chain joins TRBV19 and TRBJ1-5; D is uncertain. This CDR3 has 15 amino acids. CDR1 is LNHDA, CDR2 SQIVND, per germline (reference sequence). V was cut by 3 bases and J by 6 bases, with 15 bases left in between. In DNA, the CDR3 is TGTGCCAGTAGTATGGTAACACCCCCTGGTCAGCCCCAGCATTTT. This codes for CASSMVTPPGQPQHF. The variable domain in full, completed from reference TRBV19 and TRBJ1-5, reads DGGITQSPKYLFRKEGQNVTLSCEQNLNHDAMYWYRQDPGQGLRLIYYSQIVNDFQKGDIAEGYSVSREKKESFPLTVTSAQKNPTAFYLCASSMVTPPGQPQHFGDGTRLSIL.

The rearrangement uses TRBV5-1 and TRBJ1-4; the match to TRBD1 covers 9 bases. The V gene's germline CDR1 is SGHRS and CDR2 YFSETQ. Trimming cost V 4 bases and J 2 bases; bases outside gene matches: 3. The CDR3 is made up of 15 amino acids. CDR3 nucleotide sequence: TGCGCCAGCAGCGGGACAGGGAGGACTAATGAAAAACTGTTTTTT. Its protein is CASSGTGRTNEKLFF.

V and J are TRBV4-2 and TRBJ2-3; D possibly corresponds to TRBD2 (6 bases). Trimming took 4 bases from V and 2 from J, leaving 13 bases between them. CDR1 is LGHNA and CDR2 is YNFKEQ in the germline V gene. This CDR3 spans 15 amino acids. The CDR3 here is CASSPSGRFTDTQYF. The CDR3 nucleotides read TGTGCCAGCAGCCCCTCGGGGAGGTTCACAGATACGCAGTATTTT.

The chain links TRBV6-1 to TRBJ1-2; D not certain. Germline V gene lookup returns CDR1 MNHNS and CDR2 SASEGT. With 2 bases removed from V and 4 bases from J, the gap between germline ends came to 11 bases. The CDR3 contains 14 residues. CDR3 residues: CASSESNRGYGYTF. CDR3 in DNA: TGTGCCAGCAGTGAAAGTAACCGAGGCTATGGCTACACCTTC.

The chain joins TRBV19 to TRBJ1-5; TRBD1 agrees at 9 bases. There are 17 residues in the CDR3. V lost 3 bases, J lost 6 bases, and 12 bases stayed unmatched. The germline CDR1 and CDR2 sequences are LNHDA and SQIVND (reference sequence). The DNA of the CDR3 is TGTGCCAGTAGTATGCAGGGCGCGGACAGGGGAACTCAGCCCCAGCATTTT. This gives the protein CASSMQGADRGTQPQHF.

The chain combines TRBV6-1 with TRBJ2-3; 9 bases agree with TRBD2. Trimming removed 1 base from V and 1 base from J; junction bases left unmatched: 0. Germline V lookup: CDR1 MNHNS, CDR2 SASEGT. The CDR3 loop spans 15 amino acids. CDR3: CASSEGTSGTDTQYF. Written as DNA, the CDR3 is TGTGCCAGCAGTGAAGGGACTAGCGGCACAGATACGCAGTATTTT.

J is TRBJ1-1 and V is TRBV13; no reliable D call. CDR1 and CDR2 (germline): PRHDT, FYEKMQ (reference sequence). V was clipped by 2 bases and J by 4 bases, with 23 bases between them. The CDR3 length is 18 residues. CDR3 nucleotides: TGTGCCAGCAGCTTAAGCTACCGTATCGGGAGGGCTGCCACTGAAGCTTTCTTT. Protein: CASSLSYRIGRAATEAFF.

This chain joins TRBV19 and TRBJ1-5; TRBD1 agrees at 8 bases. V lost 6 bases to trimming and J lost 2 bases; unmatched junction nucleotides: 6. Germline values: CDR1 LNHDA, CDR2 SQIVND (reference sequence). The CDR3 loop spans 15 amino acids. CDR3 sequence: CASSSSTGGNQPQHF. The CDR3 DNA reads as TGTGCCAGTAGCTCCTCGACAGGGGGCAATCAGCCCCAGCATTTT.

V and J are TRBV7-2 and TRBJ1-1; D might be TRBD1 (5 bases). The CDR3 runs 13 residues. Germline-derived CDR1 and CDR2 are SGHTA and FQGNSA. Trimming took off 5 bases at V and 1 base at J, with 8 bases between the two ends. The CDR3 protein is CASSQQANTEAFF. CDR3 nucleotide sequence: TGTGCCAGCAGCCAACAGGCGAACACTGAAGCTTTCTTT.

The V call is TRBV10-3, the J call TRBJ2-3; a weak D match, TRBD2 (5 bases). Trimming pared 4 bases from V and 0 bases from J, leaving 17 bases between. CDR1 and CDR2 (germline): ENHRY, SYGVKD. This CDR3 has 17 amino acids. For the CDR3, the DNA is TGTGCCATCAGTGTAGCGACATCCGTACTGAGCACAGATACGCAGTATTTT. Its translation: CAISVATSVLSTDTQYF.

The chain recombines TRBV2 with TRBJ2-5; D gene uncertain. Between the trimmed V and J ends, which lost 2 bases and 3 bases, there was a span of 7 bases. CDR1 is SNHLY and CDR2 is FYNNEI in the germline V gene. CDR3 length equals 13 residues. The CDR3 is CASSERRKETQYF. The CDR3 DNA reads as TGTGCCAGCAGTGAAAGGCGGAAAGAGACCCAGTACTTC.

The chain carries TRBV5-6 and TRBJ1-6; D not certain. The CDR3 consists of 15 residues. Trimming removed 1 base at V and 7 bases at J, with 12 bases between. Germline CDR1 reads SGHDT; CDR2 reads YYEEEE. Here the CDR3 reads CASSLRLSTNSPLHF. For the CDR3, the DNA is TGTGCCAGCAGCTTGAGACTCAGCACCAATTCACCCCTCCACTTT.

The V gene is TRBV6-2 or TRBV6-3, the J gene TRBJ2-7, with 8 bases that match TRBD2. V lost 2 bases to trimming and J lost 6 bases; unmatched junction nucleotides: 9. Per germline, CDR1 MNHEY and CDR2 SVGEGT. This CDR3 has 15 amino acids. As DNA, the CDR3 is TGTGCCAGCAGTTACCGGGGACTAGTTTCCCGCGAGCAGTACTTC. Translating gives CASSYRGLVSREQYF.

The V call is TRBV16, the J call TRBJ1-4, with 8 bases lining up with TRBD1. Per germline, CDR1 KGHSY and CDR2 FQNENV. The CDR3 totals 15 residues. J gave up 8 bases and V 4 bases, and 9 bases lay outside the gene matches. The CDR3 nucleotides are TGTGCCAGCAGCCCCAGACAGGGGTTTGGCGAAAAACTGTTTTTT. This gives the protein CASSPRQGFGEKLFF.